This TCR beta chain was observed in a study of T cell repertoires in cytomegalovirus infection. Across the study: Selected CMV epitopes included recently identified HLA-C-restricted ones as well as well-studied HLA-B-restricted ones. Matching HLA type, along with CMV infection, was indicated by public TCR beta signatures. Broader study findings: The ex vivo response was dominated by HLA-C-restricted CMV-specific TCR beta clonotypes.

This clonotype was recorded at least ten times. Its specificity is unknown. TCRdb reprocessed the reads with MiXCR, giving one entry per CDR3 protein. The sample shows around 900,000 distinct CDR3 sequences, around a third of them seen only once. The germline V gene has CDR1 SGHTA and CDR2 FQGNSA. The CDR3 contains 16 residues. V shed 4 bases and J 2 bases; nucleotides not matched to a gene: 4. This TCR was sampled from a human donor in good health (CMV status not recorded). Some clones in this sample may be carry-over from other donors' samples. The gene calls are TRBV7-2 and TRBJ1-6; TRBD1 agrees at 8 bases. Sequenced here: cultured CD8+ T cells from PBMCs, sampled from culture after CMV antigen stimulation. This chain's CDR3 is CASSSRTGPYNSPLHF. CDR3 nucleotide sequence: TGTGCCAGCAGCTCCCGGACAGGGCCCTATAATTCACCCCTCCACTTT.